This is a list of T cell receptor beta chains from one sample in a study of blood T cell repertoires in COVID-19. Clones were read by immunoSEQ multiplex PCR, and TCRdb kept only the in-frame ones, dropping some. The sample lists about 310,000 clones; around 90% were seen once. Sequencing used peripheral blood. These receptors originate from a man aged 50 to 60 with active or convalescent COVID-19. Each CDR3 is given with its conserved first and last residue. The order of the fields is J gene, V gene, CDR3 length, D gene, clone size, CDR3 protein, CDR3 DNA. D genes are given only for firm matches. Not all rows give a size; the values are once, few, many and, for expanded clones, a class.

J gene: TRBJ1-1
V gene: TRBV5-8
CDR3 length: 14
D gene: TRBD1
clone size: -
CDR3 protein: CASSKGQGNTEAFF
CDR3 DNA: TGTGCCAGCAGCAAGGGACAGGGGAACACTGAAGCTTTCTTT

J gene: TRBJ1-3
V gene: TRBV28
CDR3 length: 16
D gene: -
clone size: -
CDR3 protein: CASRPREESSGNTIYF
CDR3 DNA: TGTGCCAGCAGACCAAGGGAGGAGAGCTCTGGAAACACCATATATTTT

J gene: TRBJ2-5
V gene: TRBV5-4
CDR3 length: 17
D gene: TRBD2
clone size: -
CDR3 protein: CASSPGLAGGGQETQYF
CDR3 DNA: TGTGCCAGCAGCCCTGGACTAGCGGGAGGAGGCCAAGAGACCCAGTACTTC

J gene: TRBJ2-3
V gene: TRBV5-1
CDR3 length: 14
D gene: TRBD1
clone size: -
CDR3 protein: CASSLTGATDTQYF
CDR3 DNA: TGCGCCAGCAGCCTTACAGGGGCAACAGATACGCAGTATTTT

J gene: TRBJ2-1
V gene: TRBV9
CDR3 length: 16
D gene: -
clone size: -
CDR3 protein: CASSEQGVSSYNEQFF
CDR3 DNA: TGTGCCAGCAGCGAACAGGGAGTTAGCTCCTACAATGAGCAGTTCTTC

J gene: TRBJ1-4
V gene: TRBV18
CDR3 length: 12
D gene: -
clone size: -
CDR3 protein: CASSPRFGLLFF
CDR3 DNA: TGTGCCAGCTCACCACGATTCGGACTACTGTTTTTT

J gene: TRBJ2-2
V gene: TRBV7-9
CDR3 length: 19
D gene: TRBD2
clone size: -
CDR3 protein: CASSSVWTSGGPNTGELFF
CDR3 DNA: TGTGCCAGCAGCTCCGTGTGGACTAGCGGGGGGCCTAACACCGGGGAGCTGTTTTTT

J gene: TRBJ1-1
V gene: TRBV2
CDR3 length: 14
D gene: -
clone size: -
CDR3 protein: CASTPPPQGAEAFF
CDR3 DNA: TGTGCCAGCACCCCCCCGCCACAGGGTGCTGAAGCTTTCTTT

J gene: TRBJ1-1
V gene: TRBV2
CDR3 length: 13
D gene: -
clone size: few
CDR3 protein: CASSKGMNTEAFF
CDR3 DNA: TGTGCCAGCTCTAAGGGGATGAACACTGAAGCTTTCTTT

J gene: TRBJ1-2
V gene: TRBV4-3
CDR3 length: 16
D gene: -
clone size: -
CDR3 protein: CASSQDRSGTADGYTF
CDR3 DNA: TGCGCCAGCAGCCAAGATCGGTCTGGAACAGCGGATGGCTACACCTTC

J gene: TRBJ2-7
V gene: TRBV3-1/TRBV3-2
CDR3 length: 15
D gene: -
clone size: once
CDR3 protein: CASSLAGRGFYEQYF
CDR3 DNA: TGTGCCAGCAGCCTGGCGGGCAGGGGTTTCTACGAGCAGTACTTC

J gene: TRBJ2-7
V gene: TRBV5-1
CDR3 length: 15
D gene: -
clone size: -
CDR3 protein: CASSLASRDKYEQYF
CDR3 DNA: TGCGCCAGCAGCTTGGCTTCCCGGGACAAATACGAGCAGTACTTC

J gene: TRBJ1-1
V gene: TRBV29-1
CDR3 length: 12
D gene: -
clone size: -
CDR3 protein: CSARGQSAGAFF
CDR3 DNA: TGCAGCGCACGCGGGCAGTCAGCTGGAGCTTTCTTT

J gene: TRBJ2-2
V gene: TRBV7-3
CDR3 length: 15
D gene: -
clone size: -
CDR3 protein: CASSPGLERAGELFF
CDR3 DNA: TGTGCCAGCAGCCCCGGTTTAGAGCGGGCCGGGGAGCTGTTTTTT

J gene: TRBJ2-2
V gene: TRBV3-1/TRBV3-2
CDR3 length: 10
D gene: -
clone size: -
CDR3 protein: CASSQDFGSF
CDR3 DNA: TGTGCCAGCAGCCAAGATTTCGGGTCCTTT

J gene: TRBJ2-5
V gene: TRBV4-3
CDR3 length: 15
D gene: TRBD2
clone size: -
CDR3 protein: CASSQDVQGGETQYF
CDR3 DNA: TGCGCCAGCAGCCAAGATGTTCAGGGAGGGGAGACCCAGTACTTC

J gene: TRBJ1-1
V gene: TRBV6-1
CDR3 length: 12
D gene: -
clone size: -
CDR3 protein: CASSDRVIEAFF
CDR3 DNA: TGTGCCAGCAGTGACAGGGTAATTGAAGCTTTCTTT

J gene: TRBJ2-3
V gene: TRBV6-2/TRBV6-3
CDR3 length: 16
D gene: -
clone size: -
CDR3 protein: CASSYLGGPRTDTQYF
CDR3 DNA: TGTGCCAGCAGTTATTTGGGGGGACCACGCACAGATACGCAGTATTTT

J gene: TRBJ1-2
V gene: TRBV24-1
CDR3 length: 14
D gene: TRBD1
clone size: few
CDR3 protein: CATSEGQGNYGYTF
CDR3 DNA: TGTGCCACCAGTGAGGGACAGGGGAACTATGGCTACACCTTC

J gene: TRBJ1-1
V gene: TRBV5-1
CDR3 length: 15
D gene: -
clone size: -
CDR3 protein: CASSLSRGRNTEAFF
CDR3 DNA: TGCGCCAGCAGCTTATCTCGGGGGAGGAACACTGAAGCTTTCTTT

J gene: TRBJ2-1
V gene: TRBV6-2/TRBV6-3
CDR3 length: 17
D gene: TRBD2
clone size: -
CDR3 protein: CASSHRTSGGARNEQFF
CDR3 DNA: TGTGCCAGCAGTCATCGAACTAGCGGGGGGGCCAGGAATGAGCAGTTCTTC

J gene: TRBJ2-1
V gene: TRBV29-1
CDR3 length: 15
D gene: -
clone size: -
CDR3 protein: CSGKTGSGSYNEQFF
CDR3 DNA: TGCAGCGGCAAAACAGGGTCGGGCTCCTACAATGAGCAGTTCTTC

J gene: TRBJ1-5
V gene: TRBV28
CDR3 length: 15
D gene: TRBD1
clone size: few
CDR3 protein: CASSTGQGRHQPQHF
CDR3 DNA: TGTGCCAGCAGTACAGGACAGGGTCGCCATCAGCCCCAGCATTTT

J gene: TRBJ2-5
V gene: TRBV5-1
CDR3 length: 16
D gene: -
clone size: -
CDR3 protein: CASSLVGTGYRETQYF
CDR3 DNA: TGCGCCAGCAGCTTGGTGGGCACGGGGTATCGAGAGACCCAGTACTTC

J gene: TRBJ2-7
V gene: TRBV4-2
CDR3 length: 14
D gene: -
clone size: -
CDR3 protein: CASSLRTVTYEQYF
CDR3 DNA: TGTGCCAGCAGCCTAAGGACAGTAACCTACGAGCAGTACTTC

J gene: TRBJ1-2
V gene: TRBV18
CDR3 length: 15
D gene: TRBD1
clone size: -
CDR3 protein: CASSRDRGPGYGYTF
CDR3 DNA: TGTGCCAGCTCCCGGGACAGGGGGCCTGGCTATGGCTACACCTTC

J gene: TRBJ1-2
V gene: TRBV6-1
CDR3 length: 16
D gene: -
clone size: -
CDR3 protein: CASSEAYLRGNYGYTF
CDR3 DNA: TGTGCCAGCAGTGAAGCATACCTACGGGGGAACTATGGCTACACCTTC

J gene: TRBJ2-7
V gene: TRBV2
CDR3 length: 12
D gene: -
clone size: -
CDR3 protein: CASTALKGEQYF
CDR3 DNA: TGTGCCAGCACAGCTCTGAAGGGGGAGCAGTACTTC

J gene: TRBJ2-7
V gene: TRBV4-3
CDR3 length: 14
D gene: TRBD2
clone size: -
CDR3 protein: CASSQGGSSYEQYF
CDR3 DNA: TGCGCCAGCAGCCAGGGCGGGAGCTCCTACGAGCAGTACTTC

J gene: TRBJ2-2
V gene: TRBV2
CDR3 length: 16
D gene: -
clone size: few
CDR3 protein: CASSVSSGYDTGELFF
CDR3 DNA: TGTGCCAGCAGTGTATCCAGCGGCTATGACACCGGGGAGCTGTTTTTT

J gene: TRBJ1-2
V gene: TRBV30
CDR3 length: 13
D gene: -
clone size: -
CDR3 protein: CAWSLQENYGYTF
CDR3 DNA: TGTGCCTGGAGTTTACAGGAGAACTATGGCTACACCTTC

J gene: TRBJ1-4
V gene: TRBV4-1
CDR3 length: 16
D gene: -
clone size: -
CDR3 protein: CASSQGITGFEEKLFF
CDR3 DNA: TGCGCCAGCAGCCAGGGGATTACAGGGTTTGAGGAAAAACTGTTTTTT

J gene: TRBJ1-6
V gene: TRBV5-4
CDR3 length: 17
D gene: TRBD1
clone size: -
CDR3 protein: CASSVGQGGSYNSPLHF
CDR3 DNA: TGTGCCAGCAGCGTTGGACAGGGAGGTTCCTATAATTCACCCCTCCACTTT

J gene: TRBJ2-7
V gene: TRBV7-8
CDR3 length: 15
D gene: TRBD2
clone size: -
CDR3 protein: CASSFANRGGYEQYF
CDR3 DNA: TGTGCCAGCAGCTTCGCGAACCGCGGGGGCTACGAGCAGTACTTC

J gene: TRBJ2-7
V gene: TRBV6-5
CDR3 length: 14
D gene: -
clone size: -
CDR3 protein: CASSYDGQIYEQYF
CDR3 DNA: TGTGCCAGCAGTTACGATGGGCAGATCTACGAGCAGTACTTC

J gene: TRBJ2-1
V gene: TRBV5-1
CDR3 length: 14
D gene: TRBD2
clone size: -
CDR3 protein: CASSTGTSVNEQFF
CDR3 DNA: TGCGCCAGCAGCACCGGGACTAGCGTCAATGAGCAGTTCTTC

J gene: TRBJ2-7
V gene: TRBV7-9
CDR3 length: 15
D gene: -
clone size: -
CDR3 protein: CASSATGLPQLPQYF
CDR3 DNA: TGTGCCAGCAGCGCAACGGGACTCCCCCAACTCCCACAGTACTTC